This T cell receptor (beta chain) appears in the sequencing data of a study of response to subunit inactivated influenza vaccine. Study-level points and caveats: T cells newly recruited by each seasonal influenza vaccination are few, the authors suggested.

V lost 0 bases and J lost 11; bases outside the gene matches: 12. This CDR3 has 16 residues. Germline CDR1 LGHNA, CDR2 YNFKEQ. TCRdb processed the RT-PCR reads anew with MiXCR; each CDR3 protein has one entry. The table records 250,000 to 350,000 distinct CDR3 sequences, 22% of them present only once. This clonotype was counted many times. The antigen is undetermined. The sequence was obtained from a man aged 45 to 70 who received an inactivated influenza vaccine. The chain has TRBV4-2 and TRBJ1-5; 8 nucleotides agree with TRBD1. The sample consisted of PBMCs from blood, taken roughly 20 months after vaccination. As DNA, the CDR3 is TGTGCCAGCAGCCAAGACTTAGTTGACAGGGGTCTGTCCCAGCATTTT. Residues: CASSQDLVDRGLSQHF.